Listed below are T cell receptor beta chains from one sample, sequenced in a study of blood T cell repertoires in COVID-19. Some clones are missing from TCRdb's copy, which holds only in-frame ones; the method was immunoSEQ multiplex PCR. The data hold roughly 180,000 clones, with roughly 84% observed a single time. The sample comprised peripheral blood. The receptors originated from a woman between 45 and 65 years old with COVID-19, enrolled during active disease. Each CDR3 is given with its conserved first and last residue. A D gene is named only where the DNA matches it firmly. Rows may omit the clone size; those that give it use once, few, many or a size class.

CDR3nt: TGTGCCAGCAGCTTAGAGCGGGGGACGGCCTATGGCTACACCTTC
CDR3aa: CASSLERGTAYGYTF
j_gene: TRBJ1-2
v_gene: TRBV11-2
d_gene: -
abundance: -

CDR3nt: TGTGCCAGCAATTCAGGGATATTTAACACTGAAGCTTTCTTT
CDR3aa: CASNSGIFNTEAFF
j_gene: TRBJ1-1
v_gene: TRBV2
d_gene: -
abundance: -

CDR3nt: TGCGCCAGCAGCCTAGAAAGGGACAGGGGCCCTATCTGCAATCAGCCCCAGCATTTT
CDR3aa: CASSLERDRGPICNQPQHF
j_gene: TRBJ1-5
v_gene: TRBV4-1
d_gene: TRBD1
abundance: -

CDR3nt: TGTGCCACCCTATCACGGGGGGCCCGAGAGACCCAGTACTTC
CDR3aa: CATLSRGARETQYF
j_gene: TRBJ2-5
v_gene: TRBV6-5
d_gene: -
abundance: -

CDR3nt: TGTGCCAGCAGGCATCCGGGACAGGCCTACGAGCAGTACTTC
CDR3aa: CASRHPGQAYEQYF
j_gene: TRBJ2-7
v_gene: TRBV6-5
d_gene: TRBD1
abundance: few

CDR3nt: TGTGCCAGCAGCCTAGGACAGGGGGCGGACTATGGCTACACCTTC
CDR3aa: CASSLGQGADYGYTF
j_gene: TRBJ1-2
v_gene: TRBV28
d_gene: TRBD1
abundance: -

CDR3nt: TGCGCCAGCAGCTTGGGGCAGCGCACCGGGGAGCTGTTTTTT
CDR3aa: CASSLGQRTGELFF
j_gene: TRBJ2-2
v_gene: TRBV5-1
d_gene: -
abundance: -

CDR3nt: TGTGCCCGAACCGGGGAGGGAAGTGGAAACACCATATATTTT
CDR3aa: CARTGEGSGNTIYF
j_gene: TRBJ1-3
v_gene: TRBV30
d_gene: -
abundance: -

CDR3nt: TGTGCCAGCTCACCTCCGGAAGGGACAGAGAACTACAATGAGCAGTTCTTC
CDR3aa: CASSPPEGTENYNEQFF
j_gene: TRBJ2-1
v_gene: TRBV18
d_gene: TRBD1
abundance: -

CDR3nt: TGTGCCAGCAGCTCTCTGGACAGCTATAATGAAAAACTGTTTTTT
CDR3aa: CASSSLDSYNEKLFF
j_gene: TRBJ1-4
v_gene: TRBV28
d_gene: -
abundance: -

CDR3nt: TGTGCCAGCAGTTCCACAGGGGGCGCCCACTATGGCTACACCTTC
CDR3aa: CASSSTGGAHYGYTF
j_gene: TRBJ1-2
v_gene: TRBV28
d_gene: TRBD1
abundance: once

CDR3nt: TGTGCCAGCAGTTACGAGCGGAACACCGGGGAGCTGTTTTTT
CDR3aa: CASSYERNTGELFF
j_gene: TRBJ2-2
v_gene: TRBV6-6
d_gene: -
abundance: -